The sequence of this T cell receptor beta chain was determined in a study of blood T cell repertoires in COVID-19. Study-level information: Specimens from acute and convalescent COVID-19 originated in the United States, Italy and Spain. The analysed material was cDNA or gDNA that came from T cells, B-cell-depleted T cells, or PBMCs.

Participants spanned ages about 18 to 90 years and resided in roughly 26 US areas. The study assigned cohorts using participant-reported clinical history. Unmatched junction bases numbered 1, after V lost 2 bases and J lost 11 bases. This CDR3 is 11 amino acids long. Here immunoSEQ multiplex PCR was the method, and the copy in TCRdb shows in-frame clones only, minus some. Of about 210,000 clones listed, more than 70% are singletons. The receptor comes from a woman between 35 and 50 years old with acute COVID-19. This chain uses TRBV12-3 or TRBV12-4 with TRBJ1-1; 8 bases map to TRBD1. Sequenced sample: PBMCs or T cells enriched from blood (not recorded which). The CDR3 sequence is CASSLTGGAFF. CDR3 sequence (DNA): TGTGCCAGCAGTTTAACAGGGGGGGCTTTCTTT.